This is a list of T cell receptor beta chains from one sample in a study of T cell responses to AZD1222 COVID-19 vaccine. Sequencing used immunoSEQ multiplex PCR; TCRdb keeps in-frame clones, though not all of them. The sample carries about 150,000 clones, roughly 90% recorded once. The material sequenced was peripheral blood, taken 28 days after the second AZD1222 dose. These TCRs come from an adult who received the AZD1222 COVID-19 vaccine. The CDR3 runs from the conserved cysteine through the conserved F or W. The order of the fields is V gene, J gene, clone size, D gene, CDR3 DNA, CDR3 protein. D genes are given only for firm matches. Clone size is not always given. Where it is, it says once, few, many or a class for expanded clones.

TRBV5-1	TRBJ2-3	NA	NA	TGCGCCAGCAGCCTCGCGGGGATCGACACAGATACGCAGTATTTT	CASSLAGIDTDTQYF
TRBV6-5	TRBJ1-2	NA	NA	TGTGCCAGCAGTTACTCTGACTCGGCGGACTATGGCTACACCTTC	CASSYSDSADYGYTF
TRBV2	TRBJ1-2	NA	NA	TGTGCCAGCAGTGAAGGGACGGGGCTATCACCCTGGGCTGGCTACACCTTC	CASSEGTGLSPWAGYTF
TRBV7-2	TRBJ1-4	NA	TRBD1	TGTGCCAGCAGCTTAGGTCCAGGGGGTGAAAAACTGTTTTTT	CASSLGPGGEKLFF
TRBV5-1	TRBJ2-7	NA	TRBD2	TGCGCCAGCAGCTTAGGACTAGCGGATTCCTACGAGCAGTACTTC	CASSLGLADSYEQYF
TRBV29-1	TRBJ2-7	NA	TRBD2	TGCAGCGCCCGAACGGGACTAGCGGGAACCTACGAGCAGTACTTC	CSARTGLAGTYEQYF
TRBV6-5	TRBJ1-1	NA	NA	TGTGCCAGCAGTTACTCTTACCGCGACTCGGGCACTGAAGCTTTCTTT	CASSYSYRDSGTEAFF
TRBV19	TRBJ2-3	once	NA	TGTGCCAGCATGGGGGGTACTTTCACAGATACGCAGTATTTT	CASMGGTFTDTQYF
TRBV4-3	TRBJ1-3	NA	NA	TGCGCCAGCAGCCAAGATTCGATGGCGGATCATTCTGGAAACACCATATATTTT	CASSQDSMADHSGNTIYF
TRBV12-5	TRBJ2-3	NA	NA	TGTGCTAGTGTTTCCCCCACAGATACGCAGTATTTT	CASVSPTDTQYF
TRBV5-1	TRBJ2-7	NA	NA	TGCGCCAGCAGCTTGGTGTCGGGAAGCGAGCAGTACTTC	CASSLVSGSEQYF
TRBV2	TRBJ1-2	NA	NA	TGTGCCAGCAGCTCCGGGGGAAACTATGGCTACACCTTC	CASSSGGNYGYTF
TRBV20-1	TRBJ1-1	NA	NA	TGCAGTGCTAGTGGGGCGAACACTGAAGCTTTCTTT	CSASGANTEAFF
TRBV5-5	TRBJ1-2	NA	TRBD1	TGTGCCAGCGTACGGGGGACAGAGGCTGGCTACACCTTC	CASVRGTEAGYTF
TRBV7-6	TRBJ2-7	NA	NA	TGTGCCAGCAGCTTAGATCGGGACGGGTCCTACGAGCAGTACTTC	CASSLDRDGSYEQYF
TRBV30	TRBJ2-1	NA	NA	TGTGCCTGGGCGCCAGCAGGGGGGAATGAGCAGTTCTTC	CAWAPAGGNEQFF
TRBV11-2	TRBJ1-6	NA	NA	TGTGCCAGCAGCCCACATAGCCTGGGGGCTCGTTCACCCCTCCACTTT	CASSPHSLGARSPLHF